These T cell receptor beta chains were read from a single sample in a study of PD-1 blockade in classical Hodgkin lymphoma. Profiled with immunoSEQ multiplex PCR; TCRdb holds only in-frame clones, not every one. The top ten clones hold about 10% of a sample with tens of thousands of clones, 75% to 90% of them seen once. Here the sequenced sample was peripheral blood mononuclear cells (PBMCs), taken before the second cycle of nivolumab. The receptors stem from a human donor with classical Hodgkin lymphoma. Each CDR3 is given with its conserved first and last residue. D genes are given only for firm matches. Rows give clone size only sometimes, using once, few, many, or a class for an expanded clone.

J,D,size,length,V,DNA,CDR3
TRBJ2-5,.,.,13,TRBV6-6,TGTGCCAGCAGTTACGATTTAGGGGAGACCCAGTACTTC,CASSYDLGETQYF
TRBJ2-7,TRBD2,.,19,TRBV11-1,TGTGCCAGCAGCTCAGAGCGGGGGCTCCGAGCGGTAAGCTCCTACGAGCAGTACTTC,CASSSERGLRAVSSYEQYF
TRBJ2-7,TRBD2,.,17,TRBV7-6,TGTGCCAGCAGCTTAGGTAGCGGGGGGGCCGGGTCCTACGAGCAGTACTTC,CASSLGSGGAGSYEQYF
TRBJ1-2,.,.,14,TRBV4-1,TGCGCCAGCAGCCAAGAGGGGGGCGCGGGCGGCTACACCTTC,CASSQEGGAGGYTF
TRBJ2-7,.,once,14,TRBV27,TGTGCCAGCAGTTTATTGCCGCAAGGATACGAGCAGTACTTC,CASSLLPQGYEQYF
TRBJ2-7,TRBD1,.,15,TRBV2,TGTGCCAGCAGACACCGGGACAGCGGCTCCTACGAGCAGTACTTC,CASRHRDSGSYEQYF
TRBJ2-7,.,.,13,TRBV21-1,TGTGCCAGCAGCAAGGAACAGGGCTACGAGCAGTACTTC,CASSKEQGYEQYF
TRBJ1-1,TRBD1,.,13,TRBV7-3,TGTGCCAGCAGCTCCGACAGGGACACTGAGGCTTTCTTT,CASSSDRDTEAFF
TRBJ2-7,.,.,14,TRBV29-1,TGCAGCGTTGTCCCGGAGGGAAACGACTACGAGCAGTACTTC,CSVVPEGNDYEQYF
TRBJ2-2,TRBD2,.,16,TRBV9,TGTGCCAGCAGCGTTTTAGCGGGGGAGAACACCGGGGAGCTGTTTTTT,CASSVLAGENTGELFF
TRBJ2-1,TRBD1,once,15,TRBV28,TGTGCCAGCATTCCCAGGACAGGAACCTACAATGAGCAGTTCTTC,CASIPRTGTYNEQFF
TRBJ2-6,.,.,18,TRBV7-2,TGTGCCAGCAGCTTAAATAAGGGATACTTCTCTGGGGCCAACGTCCTGACTTTC,CASSLNKGYFSGANVLTF
TRBJ2-3,.,.,13,TRBV5-1,TGCGCCGCGCGGGCAGACATGTCAGATACGCAGTATTTT,CAARADMSDTQYF
TRBJ2-7,TRBD1,.,14,TRBV7-9,TGTGCCAGCAGTTCTCCGGGACAGGGATTCGCGCAGTACTTC,CASSSPGQGFAQYF
TRBJ1-4,.,.,14,TRBV7-9,TGTGCCAGCAGCCCGCAGGGCAGTAAGGAAAAACTGTTTTTT,CASSPQGSKEKLFF
TRBJ2-1,.,once,15,TRBV7-2,TGTGCCAGCAGCCCCGGGACTTACTCCTACAATGAGCAGTTCTTC,CASSPGTYSYNEQFF